The clone carrying this TCR beta chain was observed a few times. Its antigen remains unknown. Each CDR3 protein gets one entry after TCRdb re-called the 5' RACE reads with MiXCR. In the table there are 800,000 to 900,000 distinct CDR3 sequences, approximately 12% of which are singletons. Germline V gene data show CDR1 as MGHRA and CDR2 as YSYEKL. The V end lost 0 bases, the J end lost 0 bases, and 6 bases lay between the germline ends. This CDR3 is built from 15 residues. This sample stems from a study of CD8 T cells in ankylosing spondylitis. The study, taken as a whole, reports: Ankylosing spondylitis blood appeared to carry a characteristic TCR beta motif of roughly eight highly homologous variants.

The rearrangement joins TRBV4-1 to TRBJ2-1; D remains ambiguous. The clonotype originates from a male donor with ankylosing spondylitis. The source material was blood, either unsorted or a sorted T cell fraction (not recorded which). The CDR3 is CASSQDVPSYNEQFF. The CDR3 DNA sequence: TGCGCCAGCAGCCAAGATGTCCCCTCCTACAATGAGCAGTTCTTC.